These 15 T cell receptor beta chains were all obtained from the same sample, sequenced in a study of T cell repertoires and HLA-DP antigens. These receptors' targets are unknown. This table comes from immunoSEQ multiplex PCR, and its TCRdb copy is limited to in-frame clones, with some not included. The profile shows around 100,000 clones, around 92% of them singletons. Sequencing was performed on CD4+ T cells from PBMCs. These TCRs come from a woman aged 18 to 35 in good health and CMV-seronegative.

This chain's CDR3 is CASSQRGQGAPNQPQHF. The CDR3 region has the DNA TGTGCCAGCAGCCAAAGGGGACAGGGGGCGCCCAATCAGCCCCAGCATTTT. The V call is TRBV28, the J call TRBJ1-5, with TRBD1 identical over 12 bases. The CDR3 is made up of 17 amino acids. J lost 3 bases, V lost 6 bases, and 9 bases had no gene match. Germline assignment: CDR1 MDHEN and CDR2 SYDVKM.

The rearrangement links TRBV15 to TRBJ2-7; the match to TRBD1 covers 9 bases. Looked up from germline, CDR1 is LNHNV and CDR2 is YYDKDF (reference sequence). Trimming took 5 bases from V and 1 from J; bases not matched to a gene: 6. The CDR3 length is 15 residues. CDR3 sequence reads: CATSLQQGASYEQYF. In DNA, the CDR3 is TGTGCCACCAGCTTACAACAGGGGGCTTCCTACGAGCAGTACTTC.

This clone was seen just once. The chain carries TRBV28 and TRBJ1-2; D unresolved. Germline V gives CDR1 MDHEN, CDR2 SYDVKM. CDR3 length: 13 amino acids. Trimming stripped 4 bases from V and 6 bases from J, with 12 bases between. CDR3: CASSSGLADGYTF. CDR3 nucleotides: TGTGCCAGCAGTTCCGGACTAGCGGATGGCTACACCTTC.

The gene calls are TRBV5-4 and TRBJ2-3, with a weak D call TRBD2 (6 bases). V was clipped by 2 bases and J by 0 bases, with 13 bases between them. Germline CDR1 SGHNT, CDR2 YYREEE (reference sequence). This CDR3 is built from 16 residues. This CDR3 is CASSFPLAASTDTQYF. The DNA of the CDR3 is TGTGCCAGCAGCTTCCCCTTAGCGGCAAGCACAGATACGCAGTATTTT.

This clone was observed a single time. This chain uses TRBV7-6 with TRBJ2-3, with 10 bases aligning to TRBD1. This CDR3 is built from 14 residues. The V and J ends lost 5 bases and 6 bases, in that order; junction bases with no gene match: 5. The germline V gene has CDR1 SGHVS and CDR2 FNYEAQ. DNA for the CDR3: TGTGCCAGCAGCAGGGACAGGGGAGGCGATACGCAGTATTTT. Translated, it gives CASSRDRGGDTQYF.

This chain uses TRBV2 with TRBJ2-7, with D tentatively TRBD2 (5 bases). In germline, CDR1 is SNHLY, CDR2 FYNNEI. The CDR3 has 11 amino acids. CDR3 in amino acids: CAGADAYEQYF. CDR3 sequence (DNA): TGTGCGGGAGCGGATGCCTACGAGCAGTACTTC. Full variable domain (outside the CDR3, taken from reference TRBV2 and TRBJ2-7): EPEVTQTPSHQVTQMGQEVILRCVPISNHLYFYWYRQILGQKVEFLVSFYNNEISEKSEIFDDQFSVERPDGSNFTLKIRSTKLEDSAMYFCAGADAYEQYFGPGTRLTVT.

The rearrangement joins TRBV7-2 to TRBJ1-4; the D gene is possibly TRBD1 (5 bases). Trimming took 8 bases from V and 7 from J, leaving 20 bases between them. Germline lookup yields CDR1 SGHTA and CDR2 FQGNSA. The CDR3 consists of 15 residues. Here the CDR3 DNA reads TGTGCCAGCGCACCCGGGGGGGTCGGGGGTGAAAAACTGTTTTTT. This encodes CASAPGGVGGEKLFF. Full variable domain (outside the CDR3, taken from reference TRBV7-2 and TRBJ1-4): GAGVSQSPSNKVTEKGKDVELRCDPISGHTALYWYRQSLGQGLEFLIYFQGNSAPDKSGLPSDRFSAERTGGSVSTLTIQRTQQEDSAVYLCASAPGGVGGEKLFFGSGTQLSVL.

This rearrangement joins TRBV5-6 to TRBJ1-5; no firm D call. V gave up 0 bases and J gave up 5 bases, with 3 bases separating them. The CDR3 spans 12 residues. Looked up from germline, CDR1 is SGHDT and CDR2 is YYEEEE. The DNA of the CDR3 is TGTGCCAGCAGCTTGGGGGATCAGCCCCAGCATTTT. It codes for CASSLGDQPQHF.

V usage is TRBV30 and J usage is TRBJ2-7; 7 nucleotides line up with TRBD1. The CDR3 is 14 residues long. CDR1 and CDR2 (germline): GTSNPN, SVGIG (reference sequence). Trimming cost V 2 bases and J 5 bases; bases outside gene matches: 9. CDR3 in amino acids: CAWSLKGALNEQYF. In nucleotides, the CDR3 is TGTGCCTGGAGTTTGAAGGGGGCGCTGAACGAGCAGTACTTC.

This chain links TRBV21-1 with TRBJ2-7; TRBD2, as called in the table, went unchecked against the DNA. TRBV21-1 is a documented pseudogene. This CDR3 spans 18 amino acids. In DNA form, the CDR3 reads TGTGCCAGCAGCAAAGGGGTTATCTGCCTAGTCATTTCCTACGAGCAGTACGTC. Amino acid sequence: CASSKGVICLVISYEQYV.

V usage is TRBV29-1 and J usage is TRBJ2-3, with 10 bases lining up with TRBD1. Losses at the gene ends were 0 bases for V and 1 base for J; bases not matched to a gene: 7. Per germline, CDR1 SQVTM and CDR2 ANQGSEA. This CDR3 is built from 17 residues. CDR3 sequence: CSVEDRDRGLRTDTQYF. The CDR3 DNA reads TGCAGCGTTGAAGATCGCGACAGGGGGCTTCGCACAGATACGCAGTATTTT.

This chain links TRBV4-2 with TRBJ2-1; D is unclear. Trimming took off 0 bases at V and 8 bases at J, with 20 bases between the two ends. CDR3 length: 17 amino acids. Germline V gives CDR1 LGHNA, CDR2 YNFKEQ. CDR3 in DNA: TGTGCCAGCAGCCAAGAGTTATTCTGGTTTAATTTCTATGAGCAGTTCTTC. It encodes CASSQELFWFNFYEQFF.

This rearrangement joins TRBV6-4 to TRBJ2-7; D could derive from TRBD1 or TRBD2 (5 bases each). Germline CDR1 and CDR2: MRHNA and SNTAGT. CDR3 length: 17 residues. Trimming took off 2 bases at V and 4 bases at J, with 21 bases between the two ends. Here the CDR3 reads CASSDGGRKSLEYEQYV. As DNA, the CDR3 is TGTGCCAGCAGTGACGGGGGTAGAAAGTCACTGGAGTACGAGCAGTACGTC.

V usage is TRBV28 and J usage is TRBJ1-6; D remains ambiguous. This CDR3 has 15 amino acids. Germline V gene data show CDR1 as MDHEN and CDR2 as SYDVKM. Trimming removed 7 bases from V and 0 bases from J, with 10 bases in between. CDR3 nucleotide sequence: TGTGCCAGCATGGTACAGACCTCCTATAATTCACCCCTCCACTTT. It codes for CASMVQTSYNSPLHF.

The CDR3 sequence: CASSLAGIDNEQFF. CDR3 coding DNA: TGCGCCAGCAGCTTGGCGGGTATCGACAATGAGCAGTTCTTC. The chain carries TRBV5-1 and TRBJ2-1; D is ambiguous. Trimming shortened V by 0 bases and J by 5 bases, and 9 bases separated the two germline ends. The CDR3 spans 14 residues. Germline V CDR1 and CDR2: SGHRS, YFSETQ.